This T cell receptor beta chain derives from a study of T cell repertoires in cytomegalovirus infection. At the level of the study: It can be stated that public TCR beta signatures indicated CMV infection as well as a matching HLA type.

This clonotype was recorded a few times. The antigen remains undetermined. With 1 base removed from V and 5 bases from J, the gap between germline ends came to 12 bases. Germline-derived CDR1 and CDR2 are MNHEY and SVGEGT. The length of the CDR3 is 15 residues. Study-wide results and caveats: Identification of carriers of CMV plus the relevant HLA was performed using cumulative public TCR beta family frequency. CMV-specific TCR beta clonotypes restricted by HLA-C were the ones dominating the ex vivo response.

TCRdb reprocessed the reads via MiXCR and lists one record per CDR3 protein. Of 200,000 to 300,000 distinct CDR3 sequences in the sample, 9.1% are singletons; the top ten hold about 15%. Sequenced sample: PBMCs. The sequence derives from a human donor in good health (CMV status not recorded). Some clones in this sample may be carry-over from other donors' samples. This chain connects TRBV6-2 or TRBV6-3 to TRBJ2-1; no reliable D call. The CDR3 here is CASSYLQSWNNEQFF. The CDR3 DNA sequence: TGTGCCAGCAGTTACTTACAGAGCTGGAACAATGAGCAGTTCTTC.